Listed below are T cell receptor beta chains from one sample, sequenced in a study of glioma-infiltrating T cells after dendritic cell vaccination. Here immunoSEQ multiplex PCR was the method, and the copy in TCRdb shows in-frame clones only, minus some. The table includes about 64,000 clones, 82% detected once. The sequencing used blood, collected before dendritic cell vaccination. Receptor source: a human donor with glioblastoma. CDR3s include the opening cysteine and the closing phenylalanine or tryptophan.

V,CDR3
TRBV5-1,CASSSDSLSYEQYF
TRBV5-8,CASSPVGTGTNEKLFF
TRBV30,CAWNPDIDYEQYF
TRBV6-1,CATRGPNQPQHF
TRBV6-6,CASRGQGIYGYTF
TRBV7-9,CASSATGGVHTGELFF
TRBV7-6,CASSLVGGGACLF
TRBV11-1,CASSFSGGKETQYF
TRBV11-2,CASSYPGKFGNEQFF
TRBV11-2,CASSSSRETQYF
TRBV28,CAPPAGTENTGELFF
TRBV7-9,CALGVPGSGNTIYF
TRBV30,CAWGRPVTDTQYF
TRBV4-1,CASSQDPSSYEQYF
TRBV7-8,CASSSLTGPSYRGGELFF
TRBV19,CASSSTGGRTNEKLFF
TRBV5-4,CASSLQFGTGSWGYTF
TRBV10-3,CAISPLQGADNEQFF
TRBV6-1,CASSSMAGLYQPQHF
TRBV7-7,CASSSGFGFGETQYF
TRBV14,CASSPATGVGTGELFF
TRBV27,CASSLRAGGDYGYTF
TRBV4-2,CASSQDPTGGFSQETQYF
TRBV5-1,CASSLLVSGVMENEQFF
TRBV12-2,CASGGSRRGDTGELFF
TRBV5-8,CASSLIPRTGGLEGYTF
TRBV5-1,CASSLDGLAGGPAYNEQFF
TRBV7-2,CASSSKRGGYEQYF
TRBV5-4,CASSAPGTGGWTEAFF
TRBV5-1,CARGTPLEQYF
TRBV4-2,CASSLGQGSTGELFF
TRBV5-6,CASSPGAGLSYNEQFF
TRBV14,CASSQLLAGGAEFF
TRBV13,CASSLAAVNTEAFF
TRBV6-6,CASRAGLVNTEAFF
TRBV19,CASMGGLNQPQHF
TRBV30,CAWSVTGLPGGELFF
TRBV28,CASGGQRNEKLFF
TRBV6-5,CASSYRRQGYGQYF
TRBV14,CASSPRWPGQYYGYTF
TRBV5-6,CASSLGIGQAEAFF
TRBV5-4,CASSRQGPYEQYF